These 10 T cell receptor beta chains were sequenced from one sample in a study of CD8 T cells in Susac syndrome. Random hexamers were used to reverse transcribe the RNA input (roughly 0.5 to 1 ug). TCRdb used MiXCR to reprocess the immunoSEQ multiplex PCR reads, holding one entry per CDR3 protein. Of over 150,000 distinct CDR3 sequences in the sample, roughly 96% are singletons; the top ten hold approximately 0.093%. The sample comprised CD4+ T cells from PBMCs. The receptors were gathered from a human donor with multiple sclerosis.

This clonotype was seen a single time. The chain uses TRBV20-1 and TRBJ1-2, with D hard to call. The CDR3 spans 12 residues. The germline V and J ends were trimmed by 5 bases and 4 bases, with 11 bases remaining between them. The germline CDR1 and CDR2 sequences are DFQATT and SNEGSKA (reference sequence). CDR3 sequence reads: CSARTPSYGYTF. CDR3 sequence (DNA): TGCAGTGCTCGGACGCCGAGCTATGGCTACACCTTC.

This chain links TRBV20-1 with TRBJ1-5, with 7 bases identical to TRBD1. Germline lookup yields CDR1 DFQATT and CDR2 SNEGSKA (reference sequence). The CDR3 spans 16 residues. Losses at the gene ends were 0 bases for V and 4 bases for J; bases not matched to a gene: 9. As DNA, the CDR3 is TGCAGTGCTAGAGAATCGCAGGGGGTAAAGAATCAGCCCCAGCATTTT. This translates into CSARESQGVKNQPQHF.

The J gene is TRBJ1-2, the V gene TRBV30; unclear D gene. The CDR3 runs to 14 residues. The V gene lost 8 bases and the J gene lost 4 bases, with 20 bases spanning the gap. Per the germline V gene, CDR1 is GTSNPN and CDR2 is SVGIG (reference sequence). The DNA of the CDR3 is TGTGCCGCGCCGGACCGCTCTCATTTCTATGGCTACACCTTC. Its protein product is CAAPDRSHFYGYTF.

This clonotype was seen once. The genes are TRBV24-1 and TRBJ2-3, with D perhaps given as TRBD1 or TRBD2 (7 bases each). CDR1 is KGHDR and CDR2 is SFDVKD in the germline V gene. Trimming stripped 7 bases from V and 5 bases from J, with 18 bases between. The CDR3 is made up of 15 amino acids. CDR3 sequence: CATSGDRAGEDTQYF. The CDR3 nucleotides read TGTGCCACCAGCGGAGACAGGGCGGGGGAAGATACGCAGTATTTT.

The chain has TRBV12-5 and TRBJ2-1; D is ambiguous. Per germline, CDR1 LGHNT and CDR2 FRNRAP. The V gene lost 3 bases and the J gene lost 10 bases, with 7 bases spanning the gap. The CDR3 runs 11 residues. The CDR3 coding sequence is TGTGCTAGTGGTTTTAGAGTGGAGCAGTTCTTC. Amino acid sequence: CASGFRVEQFF.

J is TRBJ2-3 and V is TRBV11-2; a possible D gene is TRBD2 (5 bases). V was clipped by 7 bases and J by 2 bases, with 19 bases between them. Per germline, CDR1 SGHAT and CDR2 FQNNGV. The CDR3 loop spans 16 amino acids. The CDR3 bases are TGTGCCAGCATCCCAGGCAGGACTCCCTCCACAGATACGCAGTATTTT. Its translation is CASIPGRTPSTDTQYF.

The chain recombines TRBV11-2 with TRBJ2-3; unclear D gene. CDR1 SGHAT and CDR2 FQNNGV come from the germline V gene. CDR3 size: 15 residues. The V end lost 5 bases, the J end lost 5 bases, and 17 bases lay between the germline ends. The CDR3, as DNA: TGTGCCAGCAGCGGTCTCGTAGTCCCGGGAGATACGCAGTATTTT. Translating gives CASSGLVVPGDTQYF.

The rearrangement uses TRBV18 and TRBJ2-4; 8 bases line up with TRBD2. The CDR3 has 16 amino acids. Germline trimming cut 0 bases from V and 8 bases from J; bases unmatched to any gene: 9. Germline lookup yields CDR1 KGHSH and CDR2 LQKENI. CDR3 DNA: TGTGCCAGCTCACCACCGGGCGGGAGGCCCTTTTACATTCAGTACTTC. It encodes CASSPPGGRPFYIQYF.

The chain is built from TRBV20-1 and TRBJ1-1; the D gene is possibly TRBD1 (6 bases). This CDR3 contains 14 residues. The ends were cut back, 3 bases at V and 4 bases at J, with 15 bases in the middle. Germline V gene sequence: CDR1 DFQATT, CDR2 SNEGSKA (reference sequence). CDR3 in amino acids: CSASNQGRGTEAFF. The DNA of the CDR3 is TGCAGTGCTAGTAATCAGGGGAGGGGCACTGAAGCTTTCTTT.

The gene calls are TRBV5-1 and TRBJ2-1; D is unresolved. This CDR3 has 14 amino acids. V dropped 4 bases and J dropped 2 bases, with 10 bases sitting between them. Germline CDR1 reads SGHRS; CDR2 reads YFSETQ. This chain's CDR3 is CASSPDLPYNEQFF. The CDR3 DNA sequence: TGCGCCAGCAGCCCCGACCTGCCCTACAATGAGCAGTTCTTC. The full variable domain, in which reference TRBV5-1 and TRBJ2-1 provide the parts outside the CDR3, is KAGVTQTPRYLIKTRGQQVTLSCSPISGHRSVSWYQQTPGQGLQFLFEYFSETQRNKGNFPGRFSGRQFSNSRSEMNVSTLELGDSALYLCASSPDLPYNEQFFGPGTRLTVL.